This is a list of T cell receptor beta chains from one sample in a study of identical twins. One entry per CDR3 protein results from TCRdb running MiXCR on the 5' RACE reads. Among approximately 550,000 distinct CDR3 sequences listed, around 20% were seen once. The same sample was also studied in work on yellow fever vaccine responses in identical twins.

Source material: CD4+ T cells sorted from blood. The receptors were gathered from a woman aged 18 to 35 in good health. Both conserved end residues are part of each CDR3. D genes are given only for firm matches. Part of the rows lack a size; the others show once, few, many or a class for expanded clones.

d_gene: -
abundance: few
j_gene: TRBJ1-2
v_gene: TRBV7-9
CDR3aa: CASSLERGYTF
CDR3nt: TGTGCCAGCAGCTTAGAGCGTGGCTACACCTTC

d_gene: TRBD2
abundance: few
j_gene: TRBJ2-7
v_gene: TRBV27
CDR3aa: CASSSRTSGDYEQYF
CDR3nt: TGTGCCAGCAGTTCCAGGACTAGCGGGGACTACGAGCAGTACTTC

d_gene: -
abundance: -
j_gene: TRBJ2-1
v_gene: TRBV4-2
CDR3aa: CASSQDLADLGNEQFF
CDR3nt: TGTGCCAGCAGCCAGGATTTAGCGGACCTAGGGAATGAGCAGTTCTTC

d_gene: -
abundance: once
j_gene: TRBJ2-3
v_gene: TRBV20-1
CDR3aa: CSARGGAHTDTQYF
CDR3nt: TGCAGTGCTAGAGGAGGGGCGCACACAGATACGCAGTATTTT

d_gene: -
abundance: once
j_gene: TRBJ2-1
v_gene: TRBV7-6
CDR3aa: CASSLEGAWGADEQFF
CDR3nt: TGTGCCAGCAGCTTAGAAGGGGCCTGGGGAGCGGATGAGCAGTTCTTC

d_gene: TRBD1
abundance: -
j_gene: TRBJ1-2
v_gene: TRBV5-1
CDR3aa: CASSLAGTGVDGYTF
CDR3nt: TGCGCCAGCAGCTTGGCCGGGACAGGGGTTGATGGCTACACCTTC

d_gene: -
abundance: few
j_gene: TRBJ1-2
v_gene: TRBV5-6
CDR3aa: CASSFWGGGIYGYTF
CDR3nt: TGTGCCAGCAGCTTCTGGGGAGGTGGGATCTATGGCTACACCTTC

d_gene: -
abundance: once
j_gene: TRBJ1-1
v_gene: TRBV29-1
CDR3aa: CSVGQATMNTEAFF
CDR3nt: TGCAGCGTTGGACAGGCAACTATGAACACTGAAGCTTTCTTT

d_gene: -
abundance: -
j_gene: TRBJ2-7
v_gene: TRBV12-3/TRBV12-4
CDR3aa: CASSFGPRGKQYF
CDR3nt: TGTGCCAGCAGTTTCGGTCCGCGGGGCAAGCAGTACTTC

d_gene: -
abundance: once
j_gene: TRBJ2-7
v_gene: TRBV11-2
CDR3aa: CASSPPQGAQTYEQYF
CDR3nt: TGTGCCAGCAGCCCGCCCCAGGGCGCCCAAACCTACGAGCAGTACTTC

d_gene: -
abundance: -
j_gene: TRBJ2-4
v_gene: TRBV7-6
CDR3aa: CASSLGGGGPLAKNIQYF
CDR3nt: TGTGCCAGCAGCTTAGGGGGAGGCGGTCCCTTAGCCAAAAACATTCAGTACTTC

d_gene: -
abundance: -
j_gene: TRBJ1-1
v_gene: TRBV7-9
CDR3aa: CASSSIKGTEAFF
CDR3nt: TGTGCCAGCAGCTCGATAAAGGGGACTGAAGCTTTCTTT

d_gene: -
abundance: few
j_gene: TRBJ1-2
v_gene: TRBV2
CDR3aa: CASRPGGDGGYTF
CDR3nt: TGTGCCAGCAGGCCAGGAGGCGACGGTGGCTACACCTTC

d_gene: TRBD2
abundance: -
j_gene: TRBJ2-1
v_gene: TRBV28
CDR3aa: CASSSGTSGSVEQFF
CDR3nt: TGTGCCAGCAGTTCCGGGACTAGCGGGAGTGTTGAGCAGTTCTTC

d_gene: -
abundance: -
j_gene: TRBJ1-1
v_gene: TRBV2
CDR3aa: CASMAQLGSRVEAFF
CDR3nt: TGTGCCAGCATGGCCCAGTTGGGGTCCCGCGTCGAAGCTTTCTTT

d_gene: TRBD1
abundance: many
j_gene: TRBJ1-1
v_gene: TRBV5-1
CDR3aa: CASSPAGTGGSEAFF
CDR3nt: TGCGCCAGCAGCCCCGCCGGGACAGGGGGCTCTGAAGCTTTCTTT

d_gene: -
abundance: few
j_gene: TRBJ2-3
v_gene: TRBV5-1
CDR3aa: CASRIGTDTQYF
CDR3nt: TGCGCCAGCAGAATAGGGACAGATACGCAGTATTTT

d_gene: -
abundance: -
j_gene: TRBJ2-2
v_gene: TRBV4-1
CDR3aa: CASSQRDTYTGELFF
CDR3nt: TGCGCCAGCAGCCAACGGGACACCTACACCGGGGAGCTGTTTTTT

d_gene: -
abundance: few
j_gene: TRBJ2-3
v_gene: TRBV5-1
CDR3aa: CASSLVLADTQYF
CDR3nt: TGCGCCAGCAGCTTGGTCTTGGCAGATACGCAGTATTTT

d_gene: TRBD1
abundance: -
j_gene: TRBJ2-7
v_gene: TRBV5-1
CDR3aa: CASSPGQGFLHEQYF
CDR3nt: TGCGCCAGCAGCCCCGGACAGGGATTTCTTCACGAGCAGTACTTC

d_gene: -
abundance: -
j_gene: TRBJ2-7
v_gene: TRBV10-3
CDR3aa: CAISWMTYSEQYF
CDR3nt: TGTGCCATCAGTTGGATGACGTACAGCGAGCAGTACTTC

d_gene: -
abundance: -
j_gene: TRBJ2-4
v_gene: TRBV6-2/TRBV6-3
CDR3aa: CASALRAPAIQYF
CDR3nt: TGTGCCAGCGCTCTAAGGGCCCCTGCCATTCAGTACTTC

d_gene: TRBD1
abundance: -
j_gene: TRBJ1-2
v_gene: TRBV7-6
CDR3aa: CASSLRQGGDGYTF
CDR3nt: TGTGCCAGCAGCTTAAGGCAGGGGGGCGATGGCTACACCTTC

d_gene: -
abundance: few
j_gene: TRBJ1-1
v_gene: TRBV6-1
CDR3aa: CASSGRVGARGTEAFF
CDR3nt: TGTGCCAGCAGTGGCAGAGTGGGGGCCCGGGGCACTGAAGCTTTCTTT

d_gene: -
abundance: -
j_gene: TRBJ2-2
v_gene: TRBV5-1
CDR3aa: CASSLVASQRELFF
CDR3nt: TGCGCCAGCAGCTTGGTGGCTAGCCAGAGGGAGCTGTTTTTT

d_gene: TRBD1
abundance: -
j_gene: TRBJ2-7
v_gene: TRBV5-1
CDR3aa: CSSSMGQETDEQYF
CDR3nt: TGCTCCAGCAGCATGGGACAGGAGACGGACGAGCAGTACTTC

d_gene: -
abundance: few
j_gene: TRBJ2-7
v_gene: TRBV7-6
CDR3aa: CASSLDSGGPYEQYF
CDR3nt: TGTGCCAGCAGCTTAGATAGCGGAGGGCCGTACGAGCAGTACTTC

d_gene: TRBD2
abundance: few
j_gene: TRBJ2-1
v_gene: TRBV3-1
CDR3aa: CASSQVGGWGLAGDNSYNEQFF
CDR3nt: TGTGCCAGCAGCCAAGTTGGGGGATGGGGACTAGCGGGAGACAATTCCTACAATGAGCAGTTCTTC

d_gene: -
abundance: -
j_gene: TRBJ2-7
v_gene: TRBV7-2
CDR3aa: CASATGDHSYEQYF
CDR3nt: TGTGCCAGCGCTACGGGGGACCACTCCTACGAGCAGTACTTC

d_gene: -
abundance: -
j_gene: TRBJ2-5
v_gene: TRBV3-1
CDR3aa: CASSQDHQETQYF
CDR3nt: TGTGCCAGCAGCCAAGACCACCAAGAGACCCAGTACTTC

d_gene: -
abundance: few
j_gene: TRBJ2-3
v_gene: TRBV27
CDR3aa: CASSLYGRTDTQYF
CDR3nt: TGTGCCAGCAGTTTATATGGCCGCACAGATACGCAGTATTTT

d_gene: -
abundance: few
j_gene: TRBJ2-2
v_gene: TRBV10-3
CDR3aa: CAISETGGQNTGELFF
CDR3nt: TGTGCCATCAGTGAGACGGGGGGACAGAACACCGGGGAGCTGTTTTTT

d_gene: TRBD2
abundance: -
j_gene: TRBJ2-5
v_gene: TRBV12-3/TRBV12-4
CDR3aa: CASSQGLAGDQETQYF
CDR3nt: TGTGCCAGCAGCCAGGGACTAGCGGGAGACCAAGAGACCCAGTACTTC

d_gene: TRBD2
abundance: -
j_gene: TRBJ2-1
v_gene: TRBV3-1
CDR3aa: CASSQGYGLAGENEQFF
CDR3nt: TGTGCCAGCAGCCAAGGGTACGGACTAGCGGGGGAAAATGAGCAGTTCTTC

d_gene: -
abundance: -
j_gene: TRBJ2-2
v_gene: TRBV20-1
CDR3aa: CSARRQRNTGELFF
CDR3nt: TGCAGTGCCAGAAGGCAGAGAAACACCGGGGAGCTGTTTTTT

d_gene: TRBD2
abundance: few
j_gene: TRBJ2-7
v_gene: TRBV9
CDR3aa: CASSVSGSTSYEQYF
CDR3nt: TGTGCCAGCAGCGTTAGCGGGTCTACCTCGTACGAGCAGTACTTC

d_gene: TRBD2
abundance: few
j_gene: TRBJ2-7
v_gene: TRBV5-1
CDR3aa: CASSRTSGTLEQYF
CDR3nt: TGCGCCAGCAGCCGGACTAGCGGTACATTAGAGCAGTACTTC

d_gene: -
abundance: -
j_gene: TRBJ2-3
v_gene: TRBV12-3/TRBV12-4
CDR3aa: CASSSRGARTDTQYF
CDR3nt: TGTGCCAGCAGTTCCCGGGGGGCCAGGACAGATACGCAGTATTTT

d_gene: -
abundance: -
j_gene: TRBJ2-7
v_gene: TRBV29-1
CDR3aa: CSVVGTGTDLYEQYF
CDR3nt: TGCAGCGTTGTGGGGACCGGGACCGATCTCTACGAGCAGTACTTC

d_gene: TRBD1
abundance: few
j_gene: TRBJ1-4
v_gene: TRBV7-9
CDR3aa: CASNSGTANEKLFF
CDR3nt: TGTGCCAGCAATTCGGGGACAGCAAATGAAAAACTGTTTTTT

d_gene: -
abundance: -
j_gene: TRBJ2-5
v_gene: TRBV3-1
CDR3aa: CASSQQNQETQYF
CDR3nt: TGTGCCAGCAGCCAACAGAATCAAGAGACCCAGTACTTC

d_gene: -
abundance: few
j_gene: TRBJ2-5
v_gene: TRBV29-1
CDR3aa: CSVRPQGETQYF
CDR3nt: TGCAGCGTTCGACCCCAGGGGGAGACCCAGTACTTC

d_gene: -
abundance: -
j_gene: TRBJ2-3
v_gene: TRBV18
CDR3aa: CASVRGASTDTQYF
CDR3nt: TGTGCCAGCGTCCGGGGGGCTAGCACAGATACGCAGTATTTT

d_gene: TRBD1
abundance: -
j_gene: TRBJ2-2
v_gene: TRBV20-1
CDR3aa: CSARQGSLNTGELFF
CDR3nt: TGCAGCGCAAGACAGGGGTCCTTGAACACCGGGGAGCTGTTTTTT

d_gene: TRBD1
abundance: -
j_gene: TRBJ1-2
v_gene: TRBV20-1
CDR3aa: CSAREAGEQGHGYTF
CDR3nt: TGCAGTGCTAGAGAGGCGGGTGAACAGGGGCATGGCTACACCTTC

d_gene: -
abundance: -
j_gene: TRBJ2-1
v_gene: TRBV24-1
CDR3aa: CATSDLQGNVNEQFF
CDR3nt: TGTGCCACCAGTGATTTGCAGGGAAACGTCAATGAGCAGTTCTTC

d_gene: TRBD1
abundance: -
j_gene: TRBJ2-7
v_gene: TRBV27
CDR3aa: CASSLLGQGSTYEQYF
CDR3nt: TGTGCCAGCAGTTTACTAGGACAGGGGTCCACCTACGAGCAGTACTTC

d_gene: TRBD2
abundance: few
j_gene: TRBJ2-1
v_gene: TRBV7-9
CDR3aa: CASSLEGLAAYNEQFF
CDR3nt: TGTGCCAGCAGCCTGGAAGGACTAGCGGCCTACAATGAGCAGTTCTTC

d_gene: -
abundance: few
j_gene: TRBJ2-1
v_gene: TRBV10-3
CDR3aa: CAITQGPQSNEQFF
CDR3nt: TGTGCCATCACACAAGGTCCCCAAAGCAATGAGCAGTTCTTC

d_gene: -
abundance: few
j_gene: TRBJ2-2
v_gene: TRBV7-2
CDR3aa: CASLEVERWTGELFF
CDR3nt: TGTGCCAGCCTCGAAGTAGAAAGGTGGACCGGGGAGCTGTTTTTT

d_gene: TRBD1
abundance: -
j_gene: TRBJ1-4
v_gene: TRBV20-1
CDR3aa: CSAPGQPEIGLFF
CDR3nt: TGCAGTGCTCCGGGACAGCCGGAGATCGGACTGTTTTTT

d_gene: -
abundance: -
j_gene: TRBJ2-2
v_gene: TRBV27
CDR3aa: CASSFPSTGELFF
CDR3nt: TGTGCCAGCAGTTTCCCAAGCACCGGGGAGCTGTTTTTT

d_gene: TRBD2
abundance: -
j_gene: TRBJ2-5
v_gene: TRBV5-5
CDR3aa: CASSLLTSGRETQYF
CDR3nt: TGTGCCAGCAGCTTGTTGACTAGCGGGCGAGAGACCCAGTACTTC